This T cell receptor (beta chain) appears in the sequencing data of a study of radiotherapy plus CTLA-4 blockade in lung cancer. Libraries were prepared by immunoSEQ multiplex PCR; TCRdb keeps only in-frame clonotypes and omits some of them. The data contain about 97,000 clones, approximately 72% of them singletons. Regarding this clone: No antigen is known for it.

CDR3 length: 17 amino acids. Germline V CDR1 and CDR2: SGHNT, YENEEA. V lost 4 bases to trimming and J lost 4 bases; unmatched junction nucleotides: 13. Broader study findings: According to reports, early shifts in blood T cell clones, alongside interferon-beta, forecast response most accurately.

The gene calls are TRBV11-3 and TRBJ1-1, with 9 bases aligning to TRBD1. The origin of this receptor is a human donor with non-small cell lung cancer who had a partial response to radiotherapy plus ipilimumab. Some clones in this sample may be carry-over from other donors' samples. Sequencing used peripheral blood, obtained from a patient treated with radiotherapy plus ipilimumab. DNA for the CDR3: TGTGCCAGCAGCTATCGGACAGGGGTTCTAGTTTTCACTGAAGCTTTCTTT. This codes for CASSYRTGVLVFTEAFF.